The 31 T cell receptor beta chains in this list originate from one sample, sequenced in a study of regulatory T cells in long-lasting Graves disease. Time point: newly diagnosed GD, antithyroid drugs for less than 3 months. Making the TCR library involved RNA that had been extracted from PBMCs. Library construction for TCR beta used iRepertoire HTBI primers and Arm-PCR of CDR3 regions. TCRdb redid the calling of the multiplex PCR reads with MiXCR, one entry per CDR3 protein. The sample consists of some 600,000 distinct CDR3 sequences, about 15% of them appearing once. These same records also appear under a second study, on T cells in Graves' hyperthyroidism and ophthalmopathy.

Sequencing was performed on peripheral blood mononuclear cells (PBMCs), taken at new diagnosis, from a patient treated with antithyroid drugs. These receptor sequences come from a man younger than 35 with Graves disease.

This clonotype was recorded a few times. J is TRBJ2-3 and V is TRBV9; D is possibly TRBD2 (6 bases). Germline assignment: CDR1 SGDLS and CDR2 YYNGEE. Trimming took off 3 bases at V and 1 base at J, with 9 bases between the two ends. The CDR3 is 14 residues long. The CDR3 nucleotides read TGTGCCAGCAGCGCCCAGCGGGGCACAGATACGCAGTATTTT. Residues: CASSAQRGTDTQYF.

This clonotype was seen ten or more times. The chain couples TRBV14 to TRBJ2-1; D is perhaps TRBD1 (6 bases). The V and J ends lost 0 bases and 8 bases respectively, with 11 bases between them. This CDR3 has 14 residues. CDR1 and CDR2 from the germline V gene are SGHDN and FVKESK. In DNA, the CDR3 is TGTGCCAGCAGCCAAGAGCCAGGGGTCCATGAGCAGTTCTTC. Translating gives CASSQEPGVHEQFF.

A few counts support this clonotype. The junction departs from the called germline gene at one end, perhaps through a read error. The J gene is TRBJ2-7, the V gene TRBV20-1, with 10 bases lining up with TRBD1. Germline-derived CDR1 and CDR2 are DFQATT and SNEGSKA (reference sequence). The CDR3 is 15 amino acids. DNA for the CDR3: TGCAGTGCTAGAGATGAGGGGACAGGGGTTTACGGGCAGTACTTC. Amino acids: CSARDEGTGVYGQYF.

This clonotype was found many times. The rearrangement joins TRBV20-1 to TRBJ2-3; D unresolved. The CDR3 contains 11 residues. Trimming left V 3 bases short and J 7 bases short, with 8 bases between. Germline CDR1 is DFQATT and CDR2 is SNEGSKA (reference sequence). CDR3 residues: CSARYTNTQYF. CDR3 sequence (DNA): TGCAGTGCTAGGTACACGAATACGCAGTATTTT.

The rearrangement uses TRBV3-1 and TRBJ2-7; 7 bases align to TRBD1. Trimming took 2 bases from V and 0 from J; bases not matched to a gene: 4. CDR3 length equals 15 residues. Germline V gene lookup returns CDR1 LGHDT and CDR2 YNNKEL (reference sequence). CDR3 residues: CASSQLGDSSYEQYF. As DNA, the CDR3 is TGTGCCAGCAGCCAACTCGGGGACAGCTCCTACGAGCAGTACTTC.

The table lists this clonotype with many counts. V gene TRBV6-1 combines with J gene TRBJ2-1; the match to TRBD1 covers 9 bases. The CDR3 totals 13 residues. The germline V gene encodes CDR1 MNHNS and CDR2 SASEGT. The V segment lost 6 bases and the J segment 10 bases; nucleotides outside the gene matches: 7. The CDR3 DNA follows: TGTGCCAGCAGCGTAACAGGGGGCAGGGAGCAGTTCTTC. Amino acids: CASSVTGGREQFF.

This clonotype was picked up many times. V gene TRBV7-9 combines with J gene TRBJ2-7; D may be TRBD2 (6 bases). The length of the CDR3 is 13 residues. V dropped 2 bases and J dropped 6 bases, with 11 bases sitting between them. Germline V gene data show CDR1 as SEHNR and CDR2 as FQNEAQ (reference sequence). The CDR3 region is CASSLPAAGEQYF. Written as DNA, the CDR3 is TGTGCCAGCAGCTTACCCGCAGCGGGCGAGCAGTACTTC.

This sequence joins TRBV5-6 and TRBJ2-1; D uncertain. V lost 1 base to trimming and J lost 6 bases, with 20 bases between them. This CDR3 is 17 amino acids long. Germline-derived CDR1 and CDR2 are SGHDT and YYEEEE. Here the CDR3 reads CASSLLGSAPLSNEQFF. CDR3 nucleotides: TGTGCCAGCAGCTTGTTAGGTTCGGCACCACTGTCCAATGAGCAGTTCTTC. Based on the CDR3 plus reference TRBV5-6 and TRBJ2-1, the full variable domain is DAGVTQSPTHLIKTRGQQVTLRCSPKSGHDTVSWYQQALGQGPQFIFQYYEEEERQRGNFPDRFSGHQFPNYSSELNVNALLLGDSALYLCASSLLGSAPLSNEQFFGPGTRLTVL.

This clonotype occurred many times. V and J are TRBV20-1 and TRBJ2-5, with TRBD1 identical over 8 bases. The CDR3 covers 15 residues. Germline trimming cut 2 bases from V and 1 base from J; bases unmatched to any gene: 6. Germline V gene data show CDR1 as DFQATT and CDR2 as SNEGSKA (reference sequence). Written as DNA, the CDR3 is TGCAGTGCTAGAATCAACAGGGGGTTCCAAGAGACCCAGTACTTC. Amino acid sequence: CSARINRGFQETQYF.

The chain recombines TRBV20-1 with TRBJ2-1; perhaps TRBD2 as D (6 bases). Germline assignment: CDR1 DFQATT and CDR2 SNEGSKA (reference sequence). The CDR3 length is 17 residues. Deletions cut 5 bases from V and 0 bases from J, with 20 bases between. Here the CDR3 DNA reads TGCAGTGCTCCCCCTCGTCGGCCCGGGAGCTCCTACAATGAGCAGTTCTTC. It yields the protein CSAPPRRPGSSYNEQFF.

This clonotype was seen a few times. The chain links TRBV9 to TRBJ2-7; weak D call: TRBD1 (5 bases). This CDR3 spans 14 amino acids. Germline CDR1 reads SGDLS; CDR2 reads YYNGEE. V was clipped by 6 bases and J by 2 bases, with 15 bases between them. The CDR3 region is CASTPGFEAYEQYF. In DNA, the CDR3 is TGTGCCAGCACCCCAGGGTTTGAGGCCTACGAGCAGTACTTC.

This clonotype was seen repeatedly, ten times or more. The rearrangement joins TRBV20-1 to TRBJ2-7, with D perhaps matching TRBD2 (6 bases). The CDR3 runs 15 residues. V gave up 1 base and J gave up 0 bases, with 13 bases separating them. Germline CDR1 is DFQATT and CDR2 is SNEGSKA (reference sequence). CDR3 DNA sequence: TGCAGTGCTAGAGGTCCGGGAGTTCCCTCCTACGAGCAGTACTTC. Translating it yields CSARGPGVPSYEQYF.

This clonotype was picked up many times. The rearrangement uses TRBV5-1 and TRBJ2-5, with 8 bases fitting TRBD2. Unmatched junction bases numbered 13, after V lost 4 bases and J lost 5 bases. The length of the CDR3 is 16 residues. Germline CDR1 reads SGHRS; CDR2 reads YFSETQ. The DNA of the CDR3 is TGCGCCAGCAGCCTGACTGCCACTAGCGGCGGGGAGACCCAGTACTTC. The encoded protein is CASSLTATSGGETQYF.

This clonotype was recorded a few times. The CDR3 region is CASSVDSGTYNEQFF. As DNA, the CDR3 is TGTGCCAGCAGCGTAGATAGCGGAACATACAATGAGCAGTTCTTC. J is TRBJ2-1 and V is TRBV9; a weak D match, TRBD2 (6 bases). CDR1 is SGDLS and CDR2 is YYNGEE in the germline V gene. There are 15 residues in the CDR3. Trimming took off 0 bases at V and 4 bases at J, with 11 bases between the two ends.

This clonotype occurred a few times. V is TRBV24-1 and J is TRBJ1-2; 8 bases line up with TRBD1. Trimming at V came to 8 bases and at J to 4 bases, leaving 2 bases not matched to a gene. Germline V gives CDR1 KGHDR, CDR2 SFDVKD. The CDR3 covers 12 residues. CDR3 in DNA: TGTGCCACCAATGGACAGGGCTATGGCTACACCTTC. Protein: CATNGQGYGYTF.

Only a few counts were recorded for this clonotype. This chain joins TRBV20-1 and TRBJ2-5; 7 bases agree with TRBD1. The CDR3 has 14 amino acids. Germline CDR1 and CDR2: DFQATT and SNEGSKA (reference sequence). Trimming took 3 bases from V and 5 from J; bases not matched to a gene: 9. CDR3 bases: TGCAGTGCTAGCAAGGGGGCGAGGTGGGAGACCCAGTACTTC. The encoded protein is CSASKGARWETQYF.

The genes are TRBV20-1 and TRBJ2-4; 7 bases match TRBD2. From germline, CDR1 is DFQATT and CDR2 SNEGSKA (reference sequence). Trimming took 1 base from V and 0 from J; bases not matched to a gene: 3. The CDR3 extends over 15 amino acids. The CDR3 nucleotides read TGCAGTGCTAGAGTGGGAGGGCTAGCCAAAAACATTCAGTACTTC. Residues: CSARVGGLAKNIQYF.

In its sample, this clonotype was seen many times. The V and J genes are TRBV28 and TRBJ2-1; TRBD2 matches at 7 bases. Germline trimming cut 1 base from V and 5 bases from J; bases unmatched to any gene: 11. In germline, CDR1 is MDHEN, CDR2 SYDVKM. This CDR3 region has 17 residues. The CDR3 DNA sequence: TGTGCCAGCAGTTTATACTTCAGCGGGAAGGAGAACAATGAGCAGTTCTTC. Residues: CASSLYFSGKENNEQFF.

The V gene is TRBV10-1, the J gene TRBJ1-1; a possible D gene is TRBD1 (5 bases). CDR3 length equals 14 residues. Germline V gene sequence: CDR1 WNHNN, CDR2 SYGVQD (reference sequence). Trimming took 3 bases from V and 4 from J, leaving 12 bases between them. The CDR3 DNA follows: TGCGCCAGCAGTGATAGGGGCCCGAGCACTGAAGCTTTCTTT. Protein sequence: CASSDRGPSTEAFF.

In this sample, this clonotype turned up many times. V usage is TRBV12-3 or TRBV12-4 and J usage is TRBJ1-3, with TRBD1 matching over 7 bases. With V trimmed by 7 bases and J by 8 bases, 8 bases remained unmatched. The CDR3 is 13 residues long. This chain's CDR3 is CASNDRVVDTIYF. CDR3 nucleotides: TGTGCCAGCAACGACAGGGTGGTGGACACCATATATTTT.

The chain uses TRBV20-1 and TRBJ2-2; D possibly corresponds to TRBD2 (5 bases). Germline loops: CDR1 DFQATT, CDR2 SNEGSKA (reference sequence). The CDR3 spans 13 residues. Trimming took 1 base from V and 6 from J, leaving 9 bases between them. Written as DNA, the CDR3 is TGCAGTGCTAGAGTAAATAGCGCCGGGGAGCTGTTTTTT. It is translated as CSARVNSAGELFF.

This clonotype appeared a few times. This chain joins TRBV6-1 and TRBJ2-3; TRBD2 agrees at 10 bases. Germline-derived CDR1 and CDR2 are MNHNS and SASEGT. V trimming: 5 bases; J trimming: 6 bases; junction bases outside the gene matches: 20. This CDR3 is built from 19 residues. The CDR3 DNA follows: TGTGCCAGCAGTCCTGGTCGGATGGGAGCTAGCGGGAGAAGGGATACGCAGTATTTT. This translates into CASSPGRMGASGRRDTQYF.

At least ten counts were recorded for this clonotype. This chain links TRBV6-5 with TRBJ1-2, with D unclear. Germline V lookup: CDR1 MNHEY, CDR2 SVGAGI. The CDR3 is 13 residues long. V was cut by 0 bases and J by 7 bases, with 9 bases left in between. CDR3 DNA: TGTGCCAGCAGTTACTCGAGTCCACTTGGCTACACCTTC. This gives the protein CASSYSSPLGYTF.

This clonotype has just a few counts. V gene TRBV20-1 combines with J gene TRBJ2-5; D is possibly TRBD1 (5 bases). The CDR3 runs to 14 residues. CDR1 DFQATT and CDR2 SNEGSKA come from the germline V gene (reference sequence). Trimming removed 0 bases at V and 1 base at J, with 9 bases between. In DNA form, the CDR3 reads TGCAGTGCTAGAGATCAGGGATTCCAAGAGACCCAGTACTTC. The encoded protein is CSARDQGFQETQYF.

The table lists this clonotype with many counts. This chain links TRBV5-1 with TRBJ2-1; 10 bases are shared with TRBD2. The CDR3 loop spans 16 amino acids. CDR1 is SGHRS and CDR2 is YFSETQ in the germline V gene. Losses at the gene ends were 0 bases for V and 4 bases for J; bases not matched to a gene: 4. CDR3 coding DNA: TGCGCCAGCAGCTTGGCTGGACTAGCGGAGTACAATGAGCAGTTCTTC. Translated, it gives CASSLAGLAEYNEQFF.

Points on this clonotype: This clone may be a read error of a much larger clone one base away. The V call is TRBV2, the J call TRBJ2-7; weak D call: TRBD1 (5 bases). Germline V gene data show CDR1 as SNHLY and CDR2 as FYNNEI. The ends were cut back, 4 bases at V and 7 bases at J, with 14 bases in the middle. The CDR3 is 13 amino acids. In DNA, the CDR3 is TGTGCCAGCAGTGTTACTTTGGACAATGAGCAGTACTTC. This translates into CASSVTLDNEQYF.

The chain recombines TRBV6-9 with TRBJ2-1, with unresolved D. The CDR3 spans 15 residues. The germline V and J ends were trimmed by 4 bases and 2 bases, with 12 bases remaining between them. Germline CDR1 reads MNHGY; CDR2 reads SVAAGI. The CDR3, as DNA: TGTGCCAGCAGTTTATTCGGTTCCACCTACAATGAGCAGTTCTTC. Amino acid sequence: CASSLFGSTYNEQFF.

The table lists this clonotype with many counts. The V gene is TRBV5-1, the J gene TRBJ2-3, with TRBD1 matching over 8 bases. V shed 4 bases, J shed 3 bases, and the junction held 7 bases outside the gene matches. The germline V gene encodes CDR1 SGHRS and CDR2 YFSETQ. The CDR3 contains 15 residues. CDR3: CASSTSQGETDTQYF. The DNA of the CDR3 is TGCGCCAGCAGCACGTCACAGGGGGAGACAGATACGCAGTATTTT.

This clonotype was detected a few times. The genes are TRBV5-1 and TRBJ2-7, with TRBD2 matching over 8 bases. J lost 6 bases, V lost 1 base, and 9 bases had no gene match. Germline lookup yields CDR1 SGHRS and CDR2 YFSETQ. CDR3 size: 15 residues. CDR3 bases: TGCGCCAGCAGCTTGACGGCTAGCGGGCGTGTCGAGCAGTACTTC. The encoded protein is CASSLTASGRVEQYF. Full variable domain (missing parts from reference TRBV5-1 and TRBJ2-7): KAGVTQTPRYLIKTRGQQVTLSCSPISGHRSVSWYQQTPGQGLQFLFEYFSETQRNKGNFPGRFSGRQFSNSRSEMNVSTLELGDSALYLCASSLTASGRVEQYFGPGTRLTVT.

In its sample, this clonotype was seen a few times. The chain links TRBV30 to TRBJ2-5, with D perhaps TRBD2 (5 bases). This CDR3 has 14 amino acids. V was shortened by 0 bases and J by 5 bases, with 13 bases between the two germline ends. Germline V gene data show CDR1 as GTSNPN and CDR2 as SVGIG (reference sequence). The CDR3 nucleotides read TGTGCCTGGAGTGTACAAGCGGTACTGGAGACCCAGTACTTC. Encoded protein: CAWSVQAVLETQYF.

This clonotype was seen many times. CDR3 loop: CASSLEATPPDTQYF. The CDR3 coding sequence is TGCGCCAGCAGCTTGGAGGCAACCCCCCCAGATACGCAGTATTTT. V is TRBV5-1 and J is TRBJ2-3; D uncertain. The V and J ends lost 0 bases and 4 bases respectively, with 12 bases between them. Per germline, CDR1 SGHRS and CDR2 YFSETQ. The CDR3 spans 15 residues.